This T cell receptor beta chain was sequenced in a study of OX40 agonist ivuxolimab in advanced cancers. Study-wide context: Ivuxolimab was an agonistic, fully human IgG2 monoclonal antibody directed against OX40 (CD134), a costimulatory receptor. In the dose-escalation cohort, around four fifths of patients were male, and the mean age was roughly 56 years with a range of about 20 to 79. Peripheral TCRbeta sequencing was intended to test whether TCR sequence diversity was altered and clonal T-cell expansion was caused by ivuxolimab. The paper describes the monotherapy dose-escalation part (N of about 47 patients) of the phase I trial of ivuxolimab. Prior anti-PD-1, anti-PD-L1 or anti-CTLA-4 therapy was permitted, and checkpoint inhibitors had been received by about two fifths of dose-escalation patients. Partial responses occurred in three dose-escalation patients: two with cutaneous melanoma and one with hepatocellular carcinoma. Of the approximately 50 patients in dose escalation, some 19 had hepatocellular carcinoma, around 15 had melanoma, 9 had renal cell carcinoma and 9 had head and neck cancer. Intravenous ivuxolimab was administered to patients every 2 weeks at six dose levels: 0.01, 0.1, 0.3, 1.5, 3 and 10 mg/kg.

The CDR3 measures 13 amino acids from cysteine to phenylalanine. The DNA shown is the 39-base CDR3, in frame from base 1. Clipping removes 2 bases from V and 7 bases from J, with 3 as the unmatched junction base count. CDR1 and CDR2 are drawn from the germline V gene: SNHLY, FYNNEI. Worth noting for this clone: This receptor's antigen is unknown. Base qualities are not recorded, but no much larger clone differs from it by a single base.

General findings and caveats noted by the study authors: After ivuxolimab, expanded clones were on average more numerous among CD8+ T cells than among CD4+ T cells. Antigen specificity was not determined for the clonally expanded peripheral T cells. Low levels of normalized T-cell clonal expansion were also seen in some patients who did not respond. In partial responders in the 0.1-3.0 mg/kg groups, normalized peripheral clonal expansion was found to be among the lowest, especially among CD8+ T cells. At doses from 0.1 to 3.0 mg/kg, clonal expansion was seen in both CD4+ and CD8+ blood T cells between baseline and week 6.

To sequence the TCRbeta CDR3 region, genomic DNA was isolated from the sorted cells. The immunoSEQ Assay was used to sequence the TCRbeta CDR3 regions. Sourced from immuneACCESS, this table was stored by TCRdb with only in-frame sequences that have V and J called. A share of the clones is absent; for the studies checked, an unresolved V gene accounts for under half, and the remainder has no known explanation. The sample data list around 19,000 clones, and roughly 87% of these were observed just once. The ten biggest clones cover 25% of the sample. The trial excluded patients who had a history of autoimmune disease or who were on systemic immunosuppression. Peripheral blood for TCR sequencing was collected from all dose cohorts at baseline, on cycle 4 day 1, and on cycle 7 day 1. The samples were taken from a phase I, first-in-human, multicenter, open-label dose-escalation trial of ivuxolimab. Adults with locally advanced or metastatic melanoma, renal cell, hepatocellular, or head and neck squamous cell carcinoma were enrolled in the trial. Before TCR sequencing, CD4+ and CD8+ T cells were separately sorted from peripheral blood.

This TCR came from an adult with an advanced solid tumor such as melanoma, head and neck, liver or kidney cancer. The sequencing used CD4+ or CD8+ T cells sorted from blood, collected in a trial of the OX40 agonist ivuxolimab. The chain joins TRBV2 to TRBJ2-5; 8 bases in the junction line up with TRBD1. The CDR3 corresponds to CASSEQDRATQYF. The DNA reads TGTGCCAGCAGTGAACAGGACAGGGCGACCCAGTACTTC.